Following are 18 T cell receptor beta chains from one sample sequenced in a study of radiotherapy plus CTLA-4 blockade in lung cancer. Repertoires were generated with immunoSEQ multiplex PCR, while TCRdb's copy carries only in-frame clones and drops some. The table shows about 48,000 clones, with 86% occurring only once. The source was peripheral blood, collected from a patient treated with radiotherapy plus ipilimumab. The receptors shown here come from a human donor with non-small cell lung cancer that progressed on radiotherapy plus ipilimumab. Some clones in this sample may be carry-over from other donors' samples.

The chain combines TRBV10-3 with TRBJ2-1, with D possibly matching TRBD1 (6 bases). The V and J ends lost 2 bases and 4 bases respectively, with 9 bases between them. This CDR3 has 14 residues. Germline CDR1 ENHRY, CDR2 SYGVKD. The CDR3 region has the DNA TGTGCCATCAGTGAGCAGGACAGATACAATGAGCAGTTCTTC. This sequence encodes CAISEQDRYNEQFF.

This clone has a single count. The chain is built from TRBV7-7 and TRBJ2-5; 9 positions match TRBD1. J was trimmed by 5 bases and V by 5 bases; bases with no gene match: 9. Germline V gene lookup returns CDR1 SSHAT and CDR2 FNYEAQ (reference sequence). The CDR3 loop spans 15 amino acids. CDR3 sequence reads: CASSPGQGRFETQYF. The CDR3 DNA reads TGTGCCAGCAGCCCTGGACAGGGGAGGTTTGAGACCCAGTACTTC.

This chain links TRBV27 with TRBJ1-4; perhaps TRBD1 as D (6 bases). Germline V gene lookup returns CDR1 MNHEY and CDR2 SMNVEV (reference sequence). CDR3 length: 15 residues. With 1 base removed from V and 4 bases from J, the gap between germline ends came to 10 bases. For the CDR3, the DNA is TGTGCCAGCAGTTTATGGGGGACACTTAATGAAAAACTGTTTTTT. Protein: CASSLWGTLNEKLFF.

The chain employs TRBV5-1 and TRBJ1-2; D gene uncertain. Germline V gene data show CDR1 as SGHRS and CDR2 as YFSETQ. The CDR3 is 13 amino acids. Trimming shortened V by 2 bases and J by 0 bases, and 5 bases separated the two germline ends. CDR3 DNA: TGCGCCAGCAGCTTTAGCGCTAACTATGGCTACACCTTC. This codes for CASSFSANYGYTF.

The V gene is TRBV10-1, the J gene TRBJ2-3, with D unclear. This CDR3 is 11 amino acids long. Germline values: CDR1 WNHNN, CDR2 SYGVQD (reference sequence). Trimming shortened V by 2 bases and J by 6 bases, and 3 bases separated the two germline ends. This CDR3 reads CASSEQDTQYF. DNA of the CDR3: TGCGCCAGCAGTGAGCAGGATACGCAGTATTTT.

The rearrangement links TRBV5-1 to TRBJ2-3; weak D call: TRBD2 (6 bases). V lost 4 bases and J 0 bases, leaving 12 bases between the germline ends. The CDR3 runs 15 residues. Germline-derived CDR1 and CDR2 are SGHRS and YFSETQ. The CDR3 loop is CASSRLGGSTDTQYF. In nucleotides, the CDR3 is TGCGCCAGCAGCCGCTTGGGGGGTAGCACAGATACGCAGTATTTT.

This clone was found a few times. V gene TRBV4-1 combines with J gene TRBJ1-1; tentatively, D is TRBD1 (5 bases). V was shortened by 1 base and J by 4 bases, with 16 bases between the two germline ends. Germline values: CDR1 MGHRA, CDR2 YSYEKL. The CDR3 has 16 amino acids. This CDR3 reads CASSQVYAGGGTEAFF. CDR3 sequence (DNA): TGCGCCAGCAGCCAAGTGTACGCCGGGGGGGGCACTGAAGCTTTCTTT.

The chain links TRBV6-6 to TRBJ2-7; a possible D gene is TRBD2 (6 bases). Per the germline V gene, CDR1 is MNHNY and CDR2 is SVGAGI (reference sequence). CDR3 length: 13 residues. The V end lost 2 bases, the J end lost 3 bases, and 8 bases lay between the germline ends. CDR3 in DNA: TGTGCCAGCAGTTACGGGGGACTCTACGAGCAGTACTTC. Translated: CASSYGGLYEQYF.

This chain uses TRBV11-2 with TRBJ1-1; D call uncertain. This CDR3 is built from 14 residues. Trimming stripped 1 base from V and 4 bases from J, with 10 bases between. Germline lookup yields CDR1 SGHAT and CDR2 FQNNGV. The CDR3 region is CASSLGSAGTEAFF. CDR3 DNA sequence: TGTGCCAGCAGCTTAGGATCCGCCGGCACTGAAGCTTTCTTT.

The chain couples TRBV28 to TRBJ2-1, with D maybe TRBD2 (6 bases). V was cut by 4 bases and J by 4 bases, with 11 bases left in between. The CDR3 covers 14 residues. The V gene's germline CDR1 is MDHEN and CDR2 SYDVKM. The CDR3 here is CASSSLADYNEQFF. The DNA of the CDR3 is TGTGCCAGCAGTTCACTAGCAGATTACAATGAGCAGTTCTTC.

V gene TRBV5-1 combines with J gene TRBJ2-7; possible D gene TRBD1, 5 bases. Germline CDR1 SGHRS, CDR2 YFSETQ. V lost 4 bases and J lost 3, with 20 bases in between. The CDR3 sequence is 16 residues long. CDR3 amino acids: CASSPQATEVGYEQYF. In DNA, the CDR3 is TGCGCCAGCAGCCCACAAGCGACAGAAGTTGGCTACGAGCAGTACTTC.

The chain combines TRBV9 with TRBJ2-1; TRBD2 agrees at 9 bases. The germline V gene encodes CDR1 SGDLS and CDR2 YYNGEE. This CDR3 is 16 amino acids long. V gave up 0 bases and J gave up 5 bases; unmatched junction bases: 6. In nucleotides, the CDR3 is TGTGCCAGCAGCGTAGGGCCGAGACTAGCGGACAATGAGCAGTTCTTC. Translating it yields CASSVGPRLADNEQFF.

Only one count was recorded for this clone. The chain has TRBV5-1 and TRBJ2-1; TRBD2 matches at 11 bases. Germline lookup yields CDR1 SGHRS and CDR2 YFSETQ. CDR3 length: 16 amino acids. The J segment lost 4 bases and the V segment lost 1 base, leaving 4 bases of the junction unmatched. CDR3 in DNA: TGCGCCAGCAGCTTGATTAGCGGGGGGGGGTACAATGAGCAGTTCTTC. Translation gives CASSLISGGGYNEQFF. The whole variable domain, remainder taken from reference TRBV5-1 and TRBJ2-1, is KAGVTQTPRYLIKTRGQQVTLSCSPISGHRSVSWYQQTPGQGLQFLFEYFSETQRNKGNFPGRFSGRQFSNSRSEMNVSTLELGDSALYLCASSLISGGGYNEQFFGPGTRLTVL.

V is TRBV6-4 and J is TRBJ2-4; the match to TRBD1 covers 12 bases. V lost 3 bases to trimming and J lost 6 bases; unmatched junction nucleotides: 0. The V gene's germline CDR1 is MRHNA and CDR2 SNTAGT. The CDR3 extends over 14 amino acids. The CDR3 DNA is TGTGCCAGCAGTGAGGGACAGGGGGCAAACATTCAGTACTTC. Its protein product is CASSEGQGANIQYF.

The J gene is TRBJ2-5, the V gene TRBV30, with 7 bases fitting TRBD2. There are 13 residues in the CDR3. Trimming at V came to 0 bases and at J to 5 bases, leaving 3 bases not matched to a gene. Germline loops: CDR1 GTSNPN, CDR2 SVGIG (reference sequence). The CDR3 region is CAWSVGGGETQYF. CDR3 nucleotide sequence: TGTGCCTGGAGTGTGGGGGGAGGGGAGACCCAGTACTTC.

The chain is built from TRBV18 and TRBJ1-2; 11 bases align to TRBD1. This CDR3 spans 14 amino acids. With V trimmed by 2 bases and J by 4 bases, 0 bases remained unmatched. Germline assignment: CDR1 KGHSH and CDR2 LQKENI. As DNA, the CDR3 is TGTGCCAGCTCACCAGGGACAGGGGGCTATGGCTACACCTTC. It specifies CASSPGTGGYGYTF.

The CDR3, as DNA: TGTGCCAGCAGTTACGCCTGGGGGGGCGACTATGGCTACACCTTC. This codes for CASSYAWGGDYGYTF. The chain joins TRBV6-5 to TRBJ1-2; perhaps TRBD1 as D (6 bases). The V and J ends lost 2 bases and 3 bases respectively, with 13 bases between them. Germline V gene data show CDR1 as MNHEY and CDR2 as SVGAGI. The CDR3 loop spans 15 amino acids.

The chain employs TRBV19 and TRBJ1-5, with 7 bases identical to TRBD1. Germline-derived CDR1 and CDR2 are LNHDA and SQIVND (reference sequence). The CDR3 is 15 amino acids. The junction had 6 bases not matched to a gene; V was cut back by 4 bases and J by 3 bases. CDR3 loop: CASSNTGVLNQPQHF. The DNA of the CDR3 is TGTGCCAGTAGTAACACAGGGGTCCTCAATCAGCCCCAGCATTTT. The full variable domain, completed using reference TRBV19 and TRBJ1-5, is DGGITQSPKYLFRKEGQNVTLSCEQNLNHDAMYWYRQDPGQGLRLIYYSQIVNDFQKGDIAEGYSVSREKKESFPLTVTSAQKNPTAFYLCASSNTGVLNQPQHFGDGTRLSIL.